The 10 T cell receptor beta chains below all came from one sample that was sequenced in a study of blood T cell repertoires in COVID-19. TCRdb keeps only in-frame clones here, not all; method: immunoSEQ multiplex PCR. This sample has 300,000 to 400,000 clones; roughly 90% occur once, and the top ten carry about 0.93%. The source material was PBMCs or T cells enriched from blood (not recorded which). These receptors all stem from a woman aged 30 to 39 who had recovered from COVID-19.

This clone was counted between two and nine times. The same CDR3 is also encoded by other DNA sequences in this sample. The CDR3 reads CASSLQGAYGYTF. Written as DNA, the CDR3 is TGTGCCAGCAGCCTCCAGGGGGCCTATGGCTACACCTTC. The chain is built from TRBV12-3 or TRBV12-4 and TRBJ1-2; 8 bases map to TRBD1. The length of the CDR3 is 13 residues. The V segment lost 6 bases and the J segment 4 bases; nucleotides outside the gene matches: 4.

The rearrangement uses TRBV5-1 and TRBJ2-7; TRBD2 matches 9 bases. The CDR3 spans 19 residues. V shed 3 bases, J shed 3 bases, and the junction held 19 bases outside the gene matches. Germline assignment: CDR1 SGHRS and CDR2 YFSETQ. The CDR3 DNA reads TGCGCCAGCAGCTACCCAGGGGGTTTAGCGGGGGATCCCCACTACGAGCAGTACTTC. It specifies CASSYPGGLAGDPHYEQYF.

V usage is TRBV3-1 (or the pseudogene TRBV3-2) and J usage is TRBJ2-7; tentatively, D is TRBD2 (6 bases). The CDR3 is 13 residues long. V lost 8 bases and J 5 bases, leaving 16 bases between the germline ends. The V gene's germline CDR1 is LGHDT and CDR2 YNNKEL (reference sequence). CDR3 bases: TGTGCCAGCGTAAAGCGGGCTGGGAACGAGCAGTACTTC. This gives the protein CASVKRAGNEQYF.

This chain links TRBV6-2 or TRBV6-3 with TRBJ1-5; 8 bases are a match to TRBD1. This CDR3 has 13 residues. Trimming cost V 6 bases and J 7 bases; bases outside gene matches: 5. CDR1 and CDR2 (germline): MNHEY, SVGEGT. The CDR3 sequence: CASSLDRDQPQHF. CDR3 coding DNA: TGTGCCAGCAGCCTGGACAGGGACCAGCCCCAGCATTTT.

CDR3 DNA sequence: TGTGCCAGCAGTTTCGGGTCCTATGGCTACACCTTC. Protein sequence: CASSFGSYGYTF. The chain combines TRBV12-3 or TRBV12-4 with TRBJ1-2; D is undetermined. CDR3 length: 12 residues. V dropped 3 bases and J dropped 4 bases, with 6 bases sitting between them.

The gene calls are TRBV28 and TRBJ1-5, with D perhaps TRBD1 (6 bases). V lost 2 bases and J 6 bases, leaving 11 bases between the germline ends. In germline, CDR1 is MDHEN, CDR2 SYDVKM. The CDR3 spans 14 residues. Here the CDR3 reads CASSLRGARQPQHF. As DNA, the CDR3 is TGTGCCAGCAGTTTACGGGGGGCTCGTCAGCCCCAGCATTTT.

This rearrangement joins TRBV7-9 to TRBJ1-6; D is perhaps TRBD1 (5 bases). This CDR3 spans 17 amino acids. Germline V gives CDR1 SEHNR, CDR2 FQNEAQ (reference sequence). Trimming stripped 5 bases from V and 10 bases from J, with 24 bases between. CDR3: CASSDTRRVGRLSPLHF. As DNA, the CDR3 is TGTGCCAGCAGCGATACCCGCAGGGTAGGACGATTGTCACCCCTCCACTTT.

The rearrangement joins TRBV19 to TRBJ1-4; tentative D call: TRBD1 (6 bases). This CDR3 is 15 amino acids long. Per the germline V gene, CDR1 is LNHDA and CDR2 is SQIVND (reference sequence). V lost 6 bases to trimming and J lost 2 bases, with 13 bases between them. The DNA for the CDR3 is TGTGCCAGTAGCCGGCGAGGGGGTACTAATGAAAAACTGTTTTTT. Its translation: CASSRRGGTNEKLFF.

The rearrangement joins TRBV30 to TRBJ1-2; no reliable D call. Germline CDR1 GTSNPN, CDR2 SVGIG (reference sequence). V was shortened by 0 bases and J by 8 bases, with 7 bases between the two germline ends. This CDR3 contains 11 residues. CDR3 sequence (DNA): TGTGCCTGGAGTGTACTCCAAGGCTACACCTTC. As protein: CAWSVLQGYTF.

V and J are TRBV27 and TRBJ2-5; 10 bases are a match to TRBD2. This CDR3 has 15 amino acids. Germline lookup yields CDR1 MNHEY and CDR2 SMNVEV (reference sequence). J lost 9 bases, V lost 2 bases, and 9 bases had no gene match. In DNA, the CDR3 is TGTGCCAGCAGTTTACTAGCGGGGGCCGCGGGGGCCCAGTACTTC. Translating gives CASSLLAGAAGAQYF.